Reported below is one TCR beta chain. The antigen remains undetermined. RNA transcripts served as the template for amplifying TCR beta CDR3 regions. The TCR CDR3 first-round RT-PCR relied on the HTBI primer set. MiXCR was run by TCRdb on the multiplex PCR reads, yielding one entry per CDR3 protein. Of approximately 510,000 distinct CDR3 sequences in the sample, around 43% were seen once. The data were obtained in a study of T cells in Graves' hyperthyroidism and ophthalmopathy. Study findings and constraints: Most thyroid clonotypes expanded above 0.001 were also detected in blood. Ophthalmopathy could be told apart from stable hyperthyroidism with a 13 V-J model.

Those patients with uncontrolled infection, other autoimmune disease, pregnancy or lactation were excluded. The TCR originated in an adult woman with Graves' disease, either hyperthyroidism or ophthalmopathy (not recorded which). Sequences were obtained from peripheral blood or thyroid tissue (not recorded which).

The CDR3 region is CSARDLRVETQHF. Here the CDR3 DNA reads TGCAGTGCTAGAGATCTCAGGGTTGAGACCCAGCATTTT. J is TRBJ1-5 and V is TRBV20-1; a weak D match, TRBD1 (5 bases). Germline CDR1 DFQATT, CDR2 SNEGSKA (reference sequence). Trimming pared 0 bases from V and 11 bases from J, leaving 14 bases between. The CDR3 spans 13 residues.